The next 4 T cell receptor beta chains were all read from a single sample in a study of blood T cells in healthy people across ages. Alongside a J-beta primer mix, a sample-barcoded 5' primer served in a second PCR lasting about 7 to 12 cycles. Using its own MiXCR run on the 5' RACE reads, TCRdb lists one record per CDR3 protein. The repertoire holds around 850,000 distinct CDR3 sequences, roughly 34% seen once, with 10% to 15% in the top ten. Sequencing was carried out using blood. These receptors originate from a man younger than 35 in good health.

This clonotype was detected only a few times. The chain couples TRBV12-3 or TRBV12-4 to TRBJ1-5; the D gene is possibly TRBD1 (5 bases). V dropped 6 bases and J dropped 6 bases, with 18 bases sitting between them. The CDR3 covers 15 residues. The CDR3: CASSHRAPGGQPQHF. In DNA form, the CDR3 reads TGTGCCAGCAGCCACCGGGCTCCGGGGGGTCAGCCCCAGCATTTT.

This clonotype occurred a few times. This chain joins TRBV12-3 or TRBV12-4 and TRBJ1-5; D not resolved. CDR3 length: 15 residues. V was trimmed by 4 bases and J by 0 bases, leaving 10 bases between them. DNA for the CDR3: TGTGCCAGCAGTTCCCACAGTCATAGCAATCAGCCCCAGCATTTT. Translating it yields CASSSHSHSNQPQHF.

Points on this clonotype: This may arise from a read error, as a much more abundant clone is one base away. This chain uses TRBV27 with TRBJ2-1, with 7 nucleotides matching TRBD2. Germline-derived CDR1 and CDR2 are MNHEY and SMNVEV (reference sequence). The CDR3 consists of 14 residues. With V trimmed by 5 bases and J by 13 bases, 14 bases remained unmatched. DNA for the CDR3: TGTGCCAGCAGTCCACGGACTAGAGAAGAGACCCAGTTCTTC. This translates into CASSPRTREETQFF.

The chain has TRBV6-1 and TRBJ2-7, with D unresolved. The germline gives CDR1 MNHNS, CDR2 SASEGT. With 10 bases removed from V and 2 bases from J, the gap between germline ends came to 12 bases. The length of the CDR3 is 12 residues. The CDR3 is CATSPLAYEQYF. The CDR3 DNA follows: TGTGCCACCTCCCCTCTGGCCTACGAGCAGTACTTC.